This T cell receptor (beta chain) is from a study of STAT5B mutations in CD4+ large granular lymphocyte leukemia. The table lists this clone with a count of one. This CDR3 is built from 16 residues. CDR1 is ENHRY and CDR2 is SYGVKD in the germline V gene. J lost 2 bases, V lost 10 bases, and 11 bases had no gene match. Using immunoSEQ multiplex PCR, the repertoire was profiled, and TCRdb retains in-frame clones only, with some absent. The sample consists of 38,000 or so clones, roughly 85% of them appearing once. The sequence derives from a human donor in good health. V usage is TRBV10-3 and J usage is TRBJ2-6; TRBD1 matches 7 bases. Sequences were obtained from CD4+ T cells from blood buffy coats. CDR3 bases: TGTGCCACGGGGCTAGAGGGGGCAGCTGGGGCCAACGTCCTGACTTTC. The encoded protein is CATGLEGAAGANVLTF.